These 8 T cell receptor beta chains originate from one sample sequenced in a study of T-cell reconstitution after alpha-beta-depleted transplantation in children. The library targeted TCRbeta and was prepared with unique molecular identifiers. TCRdb independently ran MiXCR on the PCR reads; one entry per CDR3 protein. There are about 690,000 distinct CDR3 sequences in the sample; over 15% occur only once, and 1.1% lies in the top ten. The source material was PBMCs from the stem cell graft donor, sampled from the stem cell graft. The receptor set was obtained from a human donor who donated a stem cell graft to a child with acute myeloid leukemia.

V usage is TRBV29-1 and J usage is TRBJ2-7; D is uncertain. Germline V gene sequence: CDR1 SQVTM, CDR2 ANQGSEA. Deletions cut 4 bases from V and 1 base from J, with 5 bases between. This CDR3 contains 11 residues. The CDR3 is CSVGRSYEQYF. The CDR3 DNA reads as TGCAGCGTTGGCCGGTCCTACGAGCAGTACTTC.

The chain uses TRBV7-2 and TRBJ2-7, with 8 positions matching TRBD1. The CDR3 is 15 amino acids. V dropped 2 bases and J dropped 5; count of bases not matched to a gene: 8. From germline, CDR1 is SGHTA and CDR2 FQGNSA. The CDR3 bases are TGTGCCAGCAGCTTAAGGTACCAGGGGGCGGACGAGCAGTACTTC. It translates to CASSLRYQGADEQYF.

This chain joins TRBV7-9 and TRBJ2-5, with 9 bases identical to TRBD1. Germline V gene sequence: CDR1 SEHNR, CDR2 FQNEAQ (reference sequence). V trimming: 5 bases; J trimming: 4 bases; junction bases outside the gene matches: 5. There are 14 residues in the CDR3. The CDR3: CASSKPGQGETQYF. CDR3 nucleotides: TGTGCCAGCAGCAAACCGGGACAGGGAGAGACCCAGTACTTC.

The sample holds many counts of this clonotype. At one end, the junction sequence differs from germline, possibly due to a read error. This rearrangement joins TRBV5-1 to TRBJ1-1; D perhaps matches TRBD1 (5 bases). The CDR3 spans 14 residues. Germline CDR1 and CDR2: SGHRS and YFSETQ. The CDR3 here is CASSLTGGDTEAFF. The DNA of the CDR3 is TGTGCCAGCAGCTTAACCGGAGGGGACACTGAAGCTTTCTTT.

The chain has TRBV12-3 or TRBV12-4 and TRBJ1-4, with 9 bases lining up with TRBD1. After removal of 7 bases from V and 7 bases from J, the junction contained 7 bases not matched to a gene. This CDR3 has 14 amino acids. CDR3 sequence: CASTRDRVREKLFF. DNA for the CDR3: TGTGCCAGCACTAGGGACAGGGTACGTGAAAAACTGTTTTTT.

This clonotype showed up just a few times. V is TRBV7-9 and J is TRBJ1-6; D is ambiguous. Germline-derived CDR1 and CDR2 are SEHNR and FQNEAQ (reference sequence). The CDR3 has 14 amino acids. The germline V and J ends were trimmed by 2 bases and 7 bases, with 9 bases remaining between them. The CDR3: CASSLTAENSPLHF. The CDR3 nucleotides read TGTGCCAGCAGCTTAACGGCAGAGAATTCACCCCTCCACTTT.

This clonotype has a single count. One base away lies a much larger clone, so this may be a sequencing read error. The chain employs TRBV5-6 and TRBJ1-3; D remains unclear. The CDR3 length is 14 residues. CDR1 is SGHDT, CDR2 YYEEEE, per germline. The V end lost 0 bases, the J end lost 2 bases, and 6 bases lay between the germline ends. The CDR3 DNA is TGTGCCAGCAGCTTGGTGGGAGCTGGAAACACCATATATTTT. Translated, it gives CASSLVGAGNTIYF.

This chain links TRBV20-1 with TRBJ1-2, with 10 bases aligning to TRBD1. The CDR3 runs to 13 residues. J was trimmed by 5 bases and V by 1 base; bases with no gene match: 1. Germline V lookup: CDR1 DFQATT, CDR2 SNEGSKA (reference sequence). CDR3 nucleotide sequence: TGCAGTGCTAGAGCGGACAGGGGGTATGGCTACACCTTC. Protein product: CSARADRGYGYTF.